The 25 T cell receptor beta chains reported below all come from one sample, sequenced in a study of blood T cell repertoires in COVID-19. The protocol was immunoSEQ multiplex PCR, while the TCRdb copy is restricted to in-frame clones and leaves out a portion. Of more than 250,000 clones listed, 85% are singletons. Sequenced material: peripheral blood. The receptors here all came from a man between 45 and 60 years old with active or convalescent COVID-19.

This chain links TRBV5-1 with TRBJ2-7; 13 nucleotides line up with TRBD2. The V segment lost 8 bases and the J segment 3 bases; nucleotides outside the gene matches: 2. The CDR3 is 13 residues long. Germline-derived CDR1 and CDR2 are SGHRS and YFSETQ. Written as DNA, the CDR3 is TGCGCCAGTCGGACTAGCGGGGGCTACGAGCAGTACTTC. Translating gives CASRTSGGYEQYF.

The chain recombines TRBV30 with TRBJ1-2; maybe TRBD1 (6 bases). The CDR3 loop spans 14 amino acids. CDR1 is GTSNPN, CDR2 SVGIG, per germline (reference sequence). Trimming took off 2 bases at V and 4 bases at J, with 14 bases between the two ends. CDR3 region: CAWSPRLDSYGYTF. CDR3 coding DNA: TGTGCCTGGAGTCCACGACTGGACAGCTATGGCTACACCTTC.

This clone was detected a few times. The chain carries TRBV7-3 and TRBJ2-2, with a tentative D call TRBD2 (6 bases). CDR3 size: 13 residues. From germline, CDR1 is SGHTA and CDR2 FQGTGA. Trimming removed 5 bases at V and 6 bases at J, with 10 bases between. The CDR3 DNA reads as TGTGCCAGCAGCGCCGGGGACTCCGGGGAGCTGTTTTTT. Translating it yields CASSAGDSGELFF.

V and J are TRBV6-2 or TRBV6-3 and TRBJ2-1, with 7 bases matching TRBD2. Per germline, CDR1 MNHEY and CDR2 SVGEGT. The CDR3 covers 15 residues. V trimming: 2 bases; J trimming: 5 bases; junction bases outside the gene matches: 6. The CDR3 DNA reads TGTGCCAGCAGTTACGGTCTAGCGGATAACAATGAGCAGTTCTTC. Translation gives CASSYGLADNNEQFF.

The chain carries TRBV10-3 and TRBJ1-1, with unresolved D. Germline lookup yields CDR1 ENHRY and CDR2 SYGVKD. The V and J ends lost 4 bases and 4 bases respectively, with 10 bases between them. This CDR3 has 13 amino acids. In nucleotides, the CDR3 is TGTGCCATCAGTGCTATTCCGGGCACTGAAGCTTTCTTT. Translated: CAISAIPGTEAFF.

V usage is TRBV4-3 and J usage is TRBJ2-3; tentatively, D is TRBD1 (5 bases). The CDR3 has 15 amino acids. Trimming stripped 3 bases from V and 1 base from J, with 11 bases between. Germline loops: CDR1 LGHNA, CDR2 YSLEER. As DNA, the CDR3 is TGCGCCAGCAGCCAGGATATGACAGGCACAGATACGCAGTATTTT. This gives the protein CASSQDMTGTDTQYF.

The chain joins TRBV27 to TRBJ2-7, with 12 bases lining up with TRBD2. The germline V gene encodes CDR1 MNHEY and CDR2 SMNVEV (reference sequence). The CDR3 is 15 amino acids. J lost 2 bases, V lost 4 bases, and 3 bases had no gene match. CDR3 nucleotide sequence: TGTGCCAGCAGTTACGCTAGCGGGAGGGCCTACGAGCAGTACTTC. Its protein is CASSYASGRAYEQYF.

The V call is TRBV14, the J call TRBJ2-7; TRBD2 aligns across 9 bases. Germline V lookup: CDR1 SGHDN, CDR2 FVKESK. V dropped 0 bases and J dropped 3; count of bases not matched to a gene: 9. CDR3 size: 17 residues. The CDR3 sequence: CASSQDSMAGGFYEQYF. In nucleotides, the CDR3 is TGTGCCAGCAGCCAAGATTCAATGGCGGGAGGGTTCTACGAGCAGTACTTC. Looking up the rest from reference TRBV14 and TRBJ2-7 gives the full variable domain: EAGVTQFPSHSVIEKGQTVTLRCDPISGHDNLYWYRRVMGKEIKFLLHFVKESKQDESGMPNNRFLAERTGGTYSTLKVQPAELEDSGVYFCASSQDSMAGGFYEQYFGPGTRLTVT.

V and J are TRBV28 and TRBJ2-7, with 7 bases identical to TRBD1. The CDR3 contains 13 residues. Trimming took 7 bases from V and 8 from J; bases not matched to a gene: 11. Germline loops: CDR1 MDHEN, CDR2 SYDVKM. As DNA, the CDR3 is TGTGCCAGCAAACAGGGGACCCAAACGAAGCAGTACTTC. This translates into CASKQGTQTKQYF.

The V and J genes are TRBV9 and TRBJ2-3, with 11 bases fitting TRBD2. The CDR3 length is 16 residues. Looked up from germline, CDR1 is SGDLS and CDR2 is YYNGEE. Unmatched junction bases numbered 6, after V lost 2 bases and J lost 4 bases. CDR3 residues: CASSVLGTSGPDTQYF. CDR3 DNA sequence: TGTGCCAGCAGCGTTTTGGGGACTAGCGGCCCAGATACGCAGTATTTT. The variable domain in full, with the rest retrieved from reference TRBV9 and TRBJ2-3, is DSGVTQTPKHLITATGQRVTLRCSPRSGDLSVYWYQQSLDQGLQFLIQYYNGEERAKGNILERFSAQQFPDLHSELNLSSLELGDSALYFCASSVLGTSGPDTQYFGPGTRLTVL.

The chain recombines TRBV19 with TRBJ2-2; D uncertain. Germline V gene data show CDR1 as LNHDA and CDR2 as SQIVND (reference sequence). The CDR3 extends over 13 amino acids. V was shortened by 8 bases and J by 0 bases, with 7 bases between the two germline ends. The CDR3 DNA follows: TGTGCCAGTTCTCCGTCGAACACCGGGGAGCTGTTTTTT. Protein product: CASSPSNTGELFF. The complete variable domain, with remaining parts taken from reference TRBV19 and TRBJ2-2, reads DGGITQSPKYLFRKEGQNVTLSCEQNLNHDAMYWYRQDPGQGLRLIYYSQIVNDFQKGDIAEGYSVSREKKESFPLTVTSAQKNPTAFYLCASSPSNTGELFFGEGSRLTVL.

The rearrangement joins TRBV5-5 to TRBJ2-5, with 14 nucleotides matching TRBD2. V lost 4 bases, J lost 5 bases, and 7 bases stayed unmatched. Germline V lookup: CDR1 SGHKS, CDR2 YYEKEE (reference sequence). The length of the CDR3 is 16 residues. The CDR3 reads CASSAGTSGSLETQYF. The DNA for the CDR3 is TGTGCCAGCAGCGCCGGGACTAGCGGGAGTTTGGAGACCCAGTACTTC. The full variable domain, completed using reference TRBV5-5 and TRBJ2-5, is DAGVTQSPTHLIKTRGQQVTLRCSPISGHKSVSWYQQVLGQGPQFIFQYYEKEERGRGNFPDRFSARQFPNYSSELNVNALLLGDSALYLCASSAGTSGSLETQYFGPGTRLLVL.

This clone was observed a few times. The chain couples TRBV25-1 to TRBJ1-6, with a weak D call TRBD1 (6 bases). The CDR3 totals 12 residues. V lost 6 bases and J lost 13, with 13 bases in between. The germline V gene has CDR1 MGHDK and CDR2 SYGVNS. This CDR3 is CASRQGSSPLHF. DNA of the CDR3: TGTGCCAGCAGACAGGGAAGTTCCCCCCTCCACTTT. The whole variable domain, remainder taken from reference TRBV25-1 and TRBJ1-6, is EADIYQTPRYLVIGTGKKITLECSQTMGHDKMYWYQQDPGMELHLIHYSYGVNSTEKGDLSSESTVSRIRTEHFPLTLESARPSHTSQYLCASRQGSSPLHFGNGTRLTVT.

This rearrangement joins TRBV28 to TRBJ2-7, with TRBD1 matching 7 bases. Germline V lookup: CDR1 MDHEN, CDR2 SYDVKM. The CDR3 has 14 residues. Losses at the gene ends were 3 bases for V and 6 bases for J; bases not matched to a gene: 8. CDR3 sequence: CASSLLTGSGEQYF. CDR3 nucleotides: TGTGCCAGCAGTTTGTTGACAGGGTCGGGCGAGCAGTACTTC. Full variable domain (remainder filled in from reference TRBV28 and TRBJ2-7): DVKVTQSSRYLVKRTGEKVFLECVQDMDHENMFWYRQDPGLGLRLIYFSYDVKMKEKGDIPEGYSVSREKKERFSLILESASTNQTSMYLCASSLLTGSGEQYFGPGTRLTVT.

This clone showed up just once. The CDR3 protein is CASSPTTSGRDEQFF. The CDR3 DNA is TGTGCCAGCAGCCCCACGACTAGCGGGAGGGACGAGCAGTTCTTC. The chain employs TRBV3-1 (or the pseudogene TRBV3-2) and TRBJ2-1, with 14 bases fitting TRBD2. Trimming removed 4 bases from V and 10 bases from J; junction bases left unmatched: 6. The CDR3 contains 15 residues. Germline V lookup: CDR1 LGHDT, CDR2 YNNKEL (reference sequence).

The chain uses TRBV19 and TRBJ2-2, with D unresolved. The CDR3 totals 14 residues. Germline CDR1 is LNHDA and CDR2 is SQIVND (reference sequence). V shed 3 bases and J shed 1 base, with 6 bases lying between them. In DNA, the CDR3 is TGTGCCAGTAGTATCTCAGTGAACACCGGGGAGCTGTTTTTT. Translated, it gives CASSISVNTGELFF.

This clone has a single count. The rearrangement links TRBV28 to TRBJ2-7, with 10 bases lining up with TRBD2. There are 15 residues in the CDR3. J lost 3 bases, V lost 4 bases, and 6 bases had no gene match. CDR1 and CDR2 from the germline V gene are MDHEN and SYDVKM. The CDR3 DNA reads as TGTGCCAGCAGTTCGCCGGGACTAGCGTTCTACGAGCAGTACTTC. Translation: CASSSPGLAFYEQYF.

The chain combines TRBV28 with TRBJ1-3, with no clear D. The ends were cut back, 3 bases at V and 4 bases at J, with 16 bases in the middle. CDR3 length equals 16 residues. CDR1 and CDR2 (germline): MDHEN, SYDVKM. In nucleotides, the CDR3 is TGTGCCAGCAGTTTCCCCGCTCAGACACCGGGAAACACCATATATTTT. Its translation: CASSFPAQTPGNTIYF.

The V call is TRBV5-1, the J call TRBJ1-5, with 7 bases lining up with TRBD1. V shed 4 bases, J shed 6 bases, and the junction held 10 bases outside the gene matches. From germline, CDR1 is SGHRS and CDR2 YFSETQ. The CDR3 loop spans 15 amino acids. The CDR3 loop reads CASSLDRADTQPQHF. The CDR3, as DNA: TGCGCCAGCAGCCTCGACAGGGCCGACACTCAGCCCCAGCATTTT.

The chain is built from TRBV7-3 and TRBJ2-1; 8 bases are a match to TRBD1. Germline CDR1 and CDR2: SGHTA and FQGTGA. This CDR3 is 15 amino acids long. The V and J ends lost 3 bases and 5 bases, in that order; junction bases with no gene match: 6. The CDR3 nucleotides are TGTGCCAGCAGCTTTGACAGGGGAGAACACAATGAGCAGTTCTTC. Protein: CASSFDRGEHNEQFF.

The CDR3 DNA sequence: TGTGCCACCAGAACAGGTCCGGCGAGCTACGAGCAGTACTTC. Translation: CATRTGPASYEQYF. V usage is TRBV27 and J usage is TRBJ2-7; tentative D call: TRBD1 (5 bases). The V gene lost 10 bases and the J gene lost 3 bases, with 19 bases spanning the gap. There are 14 residues in the CDR3. Germline CDR1 and CDR2: MNHEY and SMNVEV (reference sequence).

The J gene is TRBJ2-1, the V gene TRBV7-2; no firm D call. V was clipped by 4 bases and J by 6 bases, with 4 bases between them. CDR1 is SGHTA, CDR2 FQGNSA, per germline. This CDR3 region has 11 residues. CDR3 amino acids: CASSSFNEQFF. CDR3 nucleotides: TGTGCCAGCAGCTCTTTCAATGAGCAGTTCTTC.

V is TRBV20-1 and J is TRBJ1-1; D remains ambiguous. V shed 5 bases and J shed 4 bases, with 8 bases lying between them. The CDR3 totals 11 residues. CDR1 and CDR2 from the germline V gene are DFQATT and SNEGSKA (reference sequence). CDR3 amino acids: CSALRSTEAFF. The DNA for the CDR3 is TGCAGTGCTCTCCGGTCCACTGAAGCTTTCTTT.

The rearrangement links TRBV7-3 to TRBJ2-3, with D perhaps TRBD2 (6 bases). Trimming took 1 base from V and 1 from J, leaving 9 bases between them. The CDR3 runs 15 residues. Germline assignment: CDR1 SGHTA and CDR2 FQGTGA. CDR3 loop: CASSLMGGRTDTQYF. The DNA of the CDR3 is TGTGCCAGCAGCTTAATGGGGGGACGCACAGATACGCAGTATTTT.

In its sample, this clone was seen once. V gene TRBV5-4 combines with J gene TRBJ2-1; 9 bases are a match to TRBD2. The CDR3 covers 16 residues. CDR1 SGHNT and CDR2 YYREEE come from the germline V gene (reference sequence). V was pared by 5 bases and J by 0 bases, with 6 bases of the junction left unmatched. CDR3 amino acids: CASSSNSGSSYNEQFF. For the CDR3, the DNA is TGTGCCAGCAGTTCCAATAGCGGGAGCTCCTACAATGAGCAGTTCTTC.